This is a list of T cell receptor beta chains from one sample in a study of blood T cell repertoires in COVID-19. Sequencing was performed with immunoSEQ multiplex PCR; in TCRdb, only in-frame clones are kept and a portion is missing. This repertoire shows about 200,000 clones, around 90% found once; its top ten account for roughly 0.56%. Sample: peripheral blood. These receptor sequences come from a man aged 50-59 years with acute or convalescent COVID-19. CDR3s include the opening cysteine and the closing phenylalanine or tryptophan. The D gene is left open where the match is weak. Clone size is not always given. Where it is, it says once, few, many or a class for expanded clones.

V: TRBV28
J: TRBJ2-1
size: NA
D: NA
CDR3: CASSSPGWVSYNEQFF
DNA: TGTGCCAGCAGTTCCCCAGGGTGGGTATCCTACAATGAGCAGTTCTTC

V: TRBV3-1/TRBV3-2
J: TRBJ2-3
size: NA
D: TRBD2
CDR3: CASGKTSPGLASRTDTQYF
DNA: TGTGCCAGCGGTAAAACTTCTCCGGGACTAGCGAGCCGCACAGATACGCAGTATTTT

V: TRBV11-2
J: TRBJ2-3
size: once
D: NA
CDR3: CASSPADSHTDTQYF
DNA: TGTGCCAGCAGCCCCGCGGACAGCCACACAGATACGCAGTATTTT

V: TRBV12-3/TRBV12-4
J: TRBJ2-7
size: NA
D: NA
CDR3: CASSFGTGEQYF
DNA: TGTGCCAGCAGTTTCGGAACAGGGGAGCAGTACTTC

V: TRBV27
J: TRBJ2-7
size: NA
D: TRBD2
CDR3: CASGTSGNSYEQYF
DNA: TGTGCCAGCGGGACTAGCGGGAACTCCTACGAGCAGTACTTC

V: TRBV12-3/TRBV12-4
J: TRBJ2-3
size: NA
D: NA
CDR3: CASSFGEEDTQYF
DNA: TGTGCCAGCAGTTTCGGGGAGGAAGATACGCAGTATTTT

V: TRBV5-1
J: TRBJ2-1
size: NA
D: NA
CDR3: CASSLVPGAGNEQFF
DNA: TGCGCCAGCAGCTTGGTCCCCGGGGCGGGGAATGAGCAGTTCTTC

V: TRBV11-3
J: TRBJ2-5
size: NA
D: TRBD1
CDR3: CASSNVRDRGSQETQYF
DNA: TGTGCCAGCAGCAACGTCCGGGACAGGGGGTCCCAAGAGACCCAGTACTTC

V: TRBV10-3
J: TRBJ1-1
size: NA
D: TRBD1
CDR3: CAISFQGATEAFF
DNA: TGTGCCATCAGTTTCCAGGGGGCGACTGAAGCTTTCTTT

V: TRBV27
J: TRBJ2-1
size: NA
D: NA
CDR3: CASSSGFNEQFF
DNA: TGTGCCAGCAGTTCGGGATTTAATGAGCAGTTCTTC

V: TRBV24-1
J: TRBJ2-2
size: NA
D: TRBD2
CDR3: CATSALAGGNTGELFF
DNA: TGTGCCACCAGTGCCCTAGCGGGGGGGAACACCGGGGAGCTGTTTTTT

V: TRBV27
J: TRBJ2-7
size: NA
D: TRBD2
CDR3: CASSLSPGTSGREQYF
DNA: TGTGCCAGCAGTTTATCCCCCGGGACTAGTGGGAGGGAGCAGTACTTC

V: TRBV19
J: TRBJ1-3
size: NA
D: NA
CDR3: CASSSPTGSGNTIYF
DNA: TGTGCCAGTAGTAGCCCGACAGGCTCTGGAAACACCATATATTTT

V: TRBV7-2
J: TRBJ2-2
size: NA
D: NA
CDR3: CASSPVRQLNTGELFF
DNA: TGTGCCAGCAGCCCCGTGCGACAGTTGAACACCGGGGAGCTGTTTTTT

V: TRBV27
J: TRBJ2-1
size: NA
D: TRBD2
CDR3: CASSLVLAGESSYNEQFF
DNA: TGTGCCAGCAGTTTGGTTCTAGCGGGGGAGAGCTCCTACAATGAGCAGTTCTTC

V: TRBV6-2/TRBV6-3
J: TRBJ1-2
size: NA
D: NA
CDR3: CASSLPSGNGYGYTF
DNA: TGTGCCAGCAGTCTACCGTCAGGGAACGGCTATGGCTACACCTTC

V: TRBV27
J: TRBJ2-1
size: NA
D: TRBD1
CDR3: CASSLGTGANNEQFF
DNA: TGTGCCAGCAGTTTAGGGACAGGGGCGAACAATGAGCAGTTCTTC

V: TRBV18
J: TRBJ2-7
size: NA
D: NA
CDR3: CASSPTGTYEQYF
DNA: TGTGCCAGCTCACCAACCGGGACATACGAGCAGTACTTC

V: TRBV6-4
J: TRBJ2-3
size: NA
D: TRBD2
CDR3: CASSVSSGASTDTQYF
DNA: TGTGCCAGCAGTGTGAGCAGCGGGGCTAGCACAGATACGCAGTATTTT

V: TRBV19
J: TRBJ1-4
size: NA
D: NA
CDR3: CASSDRTNEKLFF
DNA: TGTGCCAGCTCCGACAGGACTAATGAAAAACTGTTTTTT

V: TRBV6-5
J: TRBJ1-2
size: once
D: NA
CDR3: CASSYSAGYGGYTF
DNA: TGTGCCAGCAGTTACTCGGCGGGTTACGGTGGCTACACCTTC

V: TRBV28
J: TRBJ2-7
size: NA
D: TRBD1
CDR3: CASSSQGVPPYEQYF
DNA: TGTGCCAGCAGTTCACAGGGGGTCCCCCCCTACGAGCAGTACTTC

V: TRBV30
J: TRBJ2-3
size: NA
D: NA
CDR3: CAWSGIVADTQYF
DNA: TGTGCCTGGAGCGGGATTGTCGCAGATACGCAGTATTTT

V: TRBV5-1
J: TRBJ2-7
size: NA
D: NA
CDR3: CASSSPSYEQYF
DNA: TGCGCCAGCAGCTCGCCCAGCTACGAGCAGTACTTC

V: TRBV28
J: TRBJ1-5
size: NA
D: NA
CDR3: CASSLSGFGNQPQHF
DNA: TGTGCCAGCAGTTTATCCGGGTTCGGCAATCAGCCCCAGCATTTT

V: TRBV19
J: TRBJ2-7
size: NA
D: TRBD2
CDR3: CASSPNGGVTAYEQYF
DNA: TGTGCCAGTAGCCCTAACGGGGGGGTTACGGCCTACGAGCAGTACTTC